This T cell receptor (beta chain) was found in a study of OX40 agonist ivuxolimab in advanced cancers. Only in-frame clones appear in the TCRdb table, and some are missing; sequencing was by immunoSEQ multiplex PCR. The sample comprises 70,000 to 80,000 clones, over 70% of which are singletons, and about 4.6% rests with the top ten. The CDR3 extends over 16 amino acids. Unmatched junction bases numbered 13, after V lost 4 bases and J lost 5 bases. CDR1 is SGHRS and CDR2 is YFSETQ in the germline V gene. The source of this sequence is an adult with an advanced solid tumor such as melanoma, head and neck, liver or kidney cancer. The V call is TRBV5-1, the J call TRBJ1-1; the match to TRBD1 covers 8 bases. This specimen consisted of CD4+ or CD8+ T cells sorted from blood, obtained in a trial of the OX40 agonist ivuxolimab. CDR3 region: CASSPGGAGGRTEAFF. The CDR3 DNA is TGCGCCAGCAGCCCAGGGGGCGCGGGGGGTCGGACTGAAGCTTTCTTT.